This TCR beta chain was documented in a study of glioma-infiltrating T cells after dendritic cell vaccination. Broader study findings: Survival was not directly related to TCR clonality in these patients.

Time point indicated: after dendritic cell vaccination, including at tumor progression/relapse. None of the glioblastoma patients had an isocitrate dehydrogenase mutation. Before vaccination, two weeks after the third vaccination, and at progression, PBMC were collected. This CDR3 has 15 residues. J lost 7 bases, V lost 1 base, and 8 bases had no gene match. Germline CDR1 SGHDN, CDR2 FVKESK. This table comes from immunoSEQ multiplex PCR, and its TCRdb copy is limited to in-frame clones, with some not included. The sample includes roughly 60,000 clones, about 89% of them seen just once. In regard to this clone: What it recognizes is unknown.

This chain connects TRBV14 to TRBJ1-2; TRBD1 matches 8 bases. Sequenced here: blood, sampled after dendritic cell vaccination. This clonotype was sampled from a human donor with glioblastoma. CDR3 loop: CASSQGRGLVSGYTF. Here the CDR3 DNA reads TGTGCCAGCAGCCAAGGCAGGGGGCTGGTGAGTGGCTACACCTTC.